The source of this T cell receptor (beta chain) is a study of T cell responses to AZD1222 COVID-19 vaccine. General study results and limits: Close to half of spike-specific TCRs reportedly recognize unmutated variant regions.

Generated by immunoSEQ multiplex PCR, the TCRdb table keeps only in-frame clones and is missing some. The sample carries 95,000 to 130,000 clones, roughly nine tenths recorded once. Germline loops: CDR1 ENHRY, CDR2 SYGVKD. Trimming took 5 bases from V and 7 from J, leaving 15 bases between them. The CDR3 covers 15 residues. About this clone: Antigen unknown.

The sample was peripheral blood, taken 28 days after the second AZD1222 dose. The chain combines TRBV10-3 with TRBJ1-6; TRBD1 might be the D (6 bases). The sequence was obtained from an adult who received the AZD1222 COVID-19 vaccine. The CDR3 spells CAISQSGQNNSPLHF. In DNA, the CDR3 is TGTGCCATCAGTCAATCCGGACAGAACAATTCACCCCTCCACTTT.